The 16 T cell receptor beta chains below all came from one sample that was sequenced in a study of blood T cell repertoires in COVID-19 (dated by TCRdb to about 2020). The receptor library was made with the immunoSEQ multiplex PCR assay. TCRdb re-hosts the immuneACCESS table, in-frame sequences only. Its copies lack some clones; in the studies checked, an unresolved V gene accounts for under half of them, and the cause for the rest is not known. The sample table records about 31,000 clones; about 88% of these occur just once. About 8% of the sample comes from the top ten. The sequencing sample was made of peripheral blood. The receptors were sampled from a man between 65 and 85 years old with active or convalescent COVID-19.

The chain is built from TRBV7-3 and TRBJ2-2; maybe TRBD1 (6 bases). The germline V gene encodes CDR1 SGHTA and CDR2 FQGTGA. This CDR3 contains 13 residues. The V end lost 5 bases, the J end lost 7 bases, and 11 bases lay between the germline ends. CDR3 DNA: TGTGCCAGCAGCCACGGACAGATCGGGGAGCTGTTTTTT. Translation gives CASSHGQIGELFF.

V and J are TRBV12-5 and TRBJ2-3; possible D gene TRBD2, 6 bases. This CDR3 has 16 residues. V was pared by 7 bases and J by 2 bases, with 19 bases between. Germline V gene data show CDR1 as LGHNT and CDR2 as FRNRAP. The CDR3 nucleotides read TGTGCTAGTGCTCCTGGGGCTAGCGCGAACACAGATACGCAGTATTTT. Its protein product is CASAPGASANTDTQYF.

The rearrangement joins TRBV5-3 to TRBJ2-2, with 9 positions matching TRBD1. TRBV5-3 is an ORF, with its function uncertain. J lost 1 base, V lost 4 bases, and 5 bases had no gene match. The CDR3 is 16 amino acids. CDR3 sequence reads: CARSHKDRGNTGELFF. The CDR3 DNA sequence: TGTGCCAGAAGCCACAAGGACAGGGGGAACACCGGGGAGCTGTTTTTT.

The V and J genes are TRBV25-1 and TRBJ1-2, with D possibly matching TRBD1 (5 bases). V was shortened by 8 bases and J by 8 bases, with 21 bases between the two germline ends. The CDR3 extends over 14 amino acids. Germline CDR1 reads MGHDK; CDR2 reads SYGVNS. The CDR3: CASSSSGEPAGYTF. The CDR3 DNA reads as TGTGCCAGCTCCTCATCGGGGGAACCCGCGGGCTACACCTTC.

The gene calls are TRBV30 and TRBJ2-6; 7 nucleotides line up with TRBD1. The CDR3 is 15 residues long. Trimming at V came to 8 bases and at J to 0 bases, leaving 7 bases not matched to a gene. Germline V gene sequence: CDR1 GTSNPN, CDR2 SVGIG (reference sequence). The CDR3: CAGSGQRSGANVLTF. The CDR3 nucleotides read TGTGCCGGGTCGGGACAGCGCTCTGGGGCCAACGTCCTGACTTTC.

The CDR3 region is CASRDRGQEPLHF. CDR3 in DNA: TGCGCCAGCCGGGACAGGGGACAAGAACCCCTCCACTTT. The chain recombines TRBV5-1 with TRBJ1-6; 10 bases match TRBD1. J was trimmed by 12 bases and V by 7 bases; bases with no gene match: 7. The CDR3 totals 13 residues. Per the germline V gene, CDR1 is SGHRS and CDR2 is YFSETQ. The entire variable domain, with the rest obtained from reference TRBV5-1 and TRBJ1-6, is as follows: KAGVTQTPRYLIKTRGQQVTLSCSPISGHRSVSWYQQTPGQGLQFLFEYFSETQRNKGNFPGRFSGRQFSNSRSEMNVSTLELGDSALYLCASRDRGQEPLHFGNGTRLTVT.

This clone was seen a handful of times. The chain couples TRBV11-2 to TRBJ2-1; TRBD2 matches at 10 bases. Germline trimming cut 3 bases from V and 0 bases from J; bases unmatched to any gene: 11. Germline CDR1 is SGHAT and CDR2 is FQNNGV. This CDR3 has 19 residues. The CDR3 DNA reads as TGTGCCAGCAGCTTTTCTCAGCGGGAGGGCCTGAGCTCCTACAATGAGCAGTTCTTC. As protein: CASSFSQREGLSSYNEQFF.

The CDR3 region has the DNA TGTGCCAGCAGTTATCGGACAGAGAATTCACCCCTCCACTTT. This codes for CASSYRTENSPLHF. The genes are TRBV6-5 and TRBJ1-6, with a tentative D call TRBD1 (6 bases). This CDR3 contains 14 residues. Germline CDR1 reads MNHEY; CDR2 reads SVGAGI. Trimming cost V 3 bases and J 7 bases, with 10 bases left between them.

The CDR3 sequence is CASSLDRGNEKLFF. The CDR3 DNA reads TGTGCCAGCAGCCTAGACAGGGGTAATGAAAAACTGTTTTTT. This chain joins TRBV7-2 and TRBJ1-4; TRBD1 matches at 8 bases. The germline V gene has CDR1 SGHTA and CDR2 FQGNSA. Unmatched junction bases numbered 3, after V lost 5 bases and J lost 4 bases. The CDR3 loop spans 14 amino acids.

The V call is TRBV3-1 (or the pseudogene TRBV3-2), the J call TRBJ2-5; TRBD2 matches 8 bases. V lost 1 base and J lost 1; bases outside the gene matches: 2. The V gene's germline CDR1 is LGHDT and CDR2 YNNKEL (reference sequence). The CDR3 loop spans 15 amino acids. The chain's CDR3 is CASSQGAGGQETQYF. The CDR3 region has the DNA TGTGCCAGCAGCCAAGGCGCGGGGGGCCAAGAGACCCAGTACTTC.

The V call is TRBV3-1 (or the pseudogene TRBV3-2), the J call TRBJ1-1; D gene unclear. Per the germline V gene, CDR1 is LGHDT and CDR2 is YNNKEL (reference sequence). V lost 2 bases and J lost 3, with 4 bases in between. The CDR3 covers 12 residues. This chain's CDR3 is CASSQFDTEAFF. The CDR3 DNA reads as TGTGCCAGCAGCCAATTCGACACTGAAGCTTTCTTT.

The DNA for the CDR3 is TGTGCCAGCAGCCCGGGGACTAGCGGGGGTGCAGATACGCAGTATTTT. It specifies CASSPGTSGGADTQYF. This chain joins TRBV5-6 and TRBJ2-3, with TRBD2 identical over 14 bases. CDR3 length: 16 residues. Germline CDR1 is SGHDT and CDR2 is YYEEEE. The J segment lost 4 bases and the V segment lost 4 bases, leaving 5 bases of the junction unmatched.

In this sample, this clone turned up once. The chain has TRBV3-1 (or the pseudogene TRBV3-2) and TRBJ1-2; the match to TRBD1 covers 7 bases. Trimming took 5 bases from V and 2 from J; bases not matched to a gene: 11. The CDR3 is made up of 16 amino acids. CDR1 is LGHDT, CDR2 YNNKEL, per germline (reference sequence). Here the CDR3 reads CASSGAGGNGNYGYTF. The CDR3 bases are TGTGCCAGCAGCGGGGCAGGGGGTAATGGCAACTATGGCTACACCTTC.

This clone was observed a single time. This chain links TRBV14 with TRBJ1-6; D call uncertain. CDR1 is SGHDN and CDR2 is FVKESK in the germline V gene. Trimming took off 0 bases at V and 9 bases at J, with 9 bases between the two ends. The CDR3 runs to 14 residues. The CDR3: CASSQETRGSPLHF. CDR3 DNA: TGTGCCAGCAGCCAAGAGACACGGGGTTCACCCCTCCACTTT. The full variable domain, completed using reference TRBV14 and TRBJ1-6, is EAGVTQFPSHSVIEKGQTVTLRCDPISGHDNLYWYRRVMGKEIKFLLHFVKESKQDESGMPNNRFLAERTGGTYSTLKVQPAELEDSGVYFCASSQETRGSPLHFGNGTRLTVT.

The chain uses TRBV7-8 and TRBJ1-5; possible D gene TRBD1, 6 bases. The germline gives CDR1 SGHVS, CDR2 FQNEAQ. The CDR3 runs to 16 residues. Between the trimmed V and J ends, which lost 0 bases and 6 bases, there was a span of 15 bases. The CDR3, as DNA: TGTGCCAGCAGCTTAGCTCGGGGGGGCTATGGTCAGCCCCAGCATTTT. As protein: CASSLARGGYGQPQHF.

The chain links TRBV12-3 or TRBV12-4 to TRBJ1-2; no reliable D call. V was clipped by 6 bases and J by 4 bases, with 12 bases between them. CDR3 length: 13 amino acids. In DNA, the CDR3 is TGTGCCAGCAGCCCCCGGGGAGGCTATGGCTACACCTTC. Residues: CASSPRGGYGYTF.